This T cell receptor (beta chain) was identified during a study of regulatory T cells in long-lasting Graves disease. HTBI primers from iRepertoire and Arm-PCR of CDR3 regions yielded the TCR beta libraries. TCRdb fed the multiplex PCR reads into MiXCR, producing one record per CDR3 protein. The repertoire has 450,000 to 650,000 distinct CDR3 sequences, 16% of them found once; the top ten carry around 25%. CDR3 length equals 13 residues. CDR1 and CDR2 from the germline V gene are MNHNS and SASEGT. With 6 bases removed from V and 7 bases from J, the gap between germline ends came to 12 bases. Time point described: newly diagnosed GD, antithyroid drugs for less than 3 months. The authors made the TCR library using RNA they extracted from PBMCs. A further study also used this sample, focusing on T cells in Graves' hyperthyroidism and ophthalmopathy.

This chain links TRBV6-1 with TRBJ2-2; TRBD2 is a possible D gene (5 bases). The sequence derives from a woman in her forties or fifties with Graves disease. The specimen comprised peripheral blood mononuclear cells (PBMCs), sampled at new diagnosis, from a patient treated with antithyroid drugs. CDR3 loop: CASRFPAGGELFF. CDR3 bases: TGTGCCAGCAGGTTCCCCGCGGGCGGGGAGCTGTTTTTT.